What follows describes a single TCR beta chain. The antigen is undetermined. Deletions cut 0 bases from V and 6 bases from J, with 10 bases between. Looked up from germline, CDR1 is SGHNT and CDR2 is YYREEE (reference sequence). The CDR3 is 14 residues long. 5'RACE with constant-segment primers built TCRalpha and TCRbeta cDNA libraries with UMIs. TCRdb analysed the 5' RACE reads with MiXCR anew, one entry per CDR3 protein. The data show fewer than 400,000 distinct CDR3 sequences, around a sixth seen once. The data are from a study of T-cell memory formation after mild COVID-19. Study results and caveats: Confirmation was lacking for SARS-CoV-2 specificity of second-wave clones that peaked on day 37.

This rearrangement joins TRBV5-4 to TRBJ2-1; possibly TRBD2 for D (6 bases). This TCR derives from a man aged 18 to 29 who had mild COVID-19 (a few samples of this study predate the infection). Cell type and time point are not known. Sequencing was done on a sample of PBMCs or a T cell subset sorted from them (not recorded which). CDR3 bases: TGTGCCAGCAGCTTGGGATGGAGGGTCAATGAGCAGTTCTTC. This gives the protein CASSLGWRVNEQFF.